The sequence of this T cell receptor beta chain was determined in a study of response to subunit inactivated influenza vaccine. CDR1 is MNHNS, CDR2 SASEGT, per germline. V was pared by 5 bases and J by 9 bases, with 20 bases between. The CDR3 totals 15 residues. Study-level points and caveats: It was the authors' suggestion that each seasonal influenza vaccination recruits few new T cells.

This clonotype was counted a few times. What it binds is unknown. TCRdb redid the calling of the RT-PCR reads with MiXCR, one entry per CDR3 protein. Of more than 600,000 distinct CDR3 sequences listed, under 20% are singletons. Source: PBMCs from blood, taken less than 6 days after vaccination. The clonotype was recovered from a man aged 50 to 59 who received an inactivated influenza vaccine. The V and J genes are TRBV6-1 and TRBJ2-1; weak D call: TRBD1 (6 bases). Here the CDR3 reads CASSTTGIGAVEQFF. The DNA for the CDR3 is TGTGCCAGCAGTACCACAGGGATTGGAGCAGTTGAGCAGTTCTTC.